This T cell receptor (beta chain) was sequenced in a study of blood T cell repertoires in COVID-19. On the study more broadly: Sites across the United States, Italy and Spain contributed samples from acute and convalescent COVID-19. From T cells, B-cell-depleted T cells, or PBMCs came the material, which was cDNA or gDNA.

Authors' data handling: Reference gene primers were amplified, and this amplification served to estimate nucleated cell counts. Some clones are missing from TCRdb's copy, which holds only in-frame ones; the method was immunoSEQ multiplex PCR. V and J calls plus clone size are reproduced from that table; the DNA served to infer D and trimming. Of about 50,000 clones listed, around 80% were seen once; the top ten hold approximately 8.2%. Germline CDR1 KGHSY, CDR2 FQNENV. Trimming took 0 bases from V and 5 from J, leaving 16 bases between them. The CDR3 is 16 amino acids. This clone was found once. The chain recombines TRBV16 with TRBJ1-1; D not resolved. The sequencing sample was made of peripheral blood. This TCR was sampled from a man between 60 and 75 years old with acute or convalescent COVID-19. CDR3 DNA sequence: TGTGCCAGCAGCCAATCGGGAGGGTCGGAACGAACTGAAGCTTTCTTT. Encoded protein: CASSQSGGSERTEAFF.